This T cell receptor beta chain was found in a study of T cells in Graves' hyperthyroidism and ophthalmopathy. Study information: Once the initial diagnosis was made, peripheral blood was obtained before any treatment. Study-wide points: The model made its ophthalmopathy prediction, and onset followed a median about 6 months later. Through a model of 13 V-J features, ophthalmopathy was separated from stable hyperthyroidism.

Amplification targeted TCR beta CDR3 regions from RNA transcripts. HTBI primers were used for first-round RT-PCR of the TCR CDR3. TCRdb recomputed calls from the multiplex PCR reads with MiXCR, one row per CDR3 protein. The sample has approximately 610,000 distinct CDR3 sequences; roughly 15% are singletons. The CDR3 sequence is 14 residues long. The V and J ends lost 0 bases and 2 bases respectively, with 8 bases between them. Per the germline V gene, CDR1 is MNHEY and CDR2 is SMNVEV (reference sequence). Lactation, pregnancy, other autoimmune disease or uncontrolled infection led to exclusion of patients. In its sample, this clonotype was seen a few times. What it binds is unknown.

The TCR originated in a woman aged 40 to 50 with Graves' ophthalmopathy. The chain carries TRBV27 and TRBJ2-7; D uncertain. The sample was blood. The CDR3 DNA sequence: TGTGCCAGCAGTTTATCGGTACCCACCTACGAGCAGTACTTC. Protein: CASSLSVPTYEQYF.